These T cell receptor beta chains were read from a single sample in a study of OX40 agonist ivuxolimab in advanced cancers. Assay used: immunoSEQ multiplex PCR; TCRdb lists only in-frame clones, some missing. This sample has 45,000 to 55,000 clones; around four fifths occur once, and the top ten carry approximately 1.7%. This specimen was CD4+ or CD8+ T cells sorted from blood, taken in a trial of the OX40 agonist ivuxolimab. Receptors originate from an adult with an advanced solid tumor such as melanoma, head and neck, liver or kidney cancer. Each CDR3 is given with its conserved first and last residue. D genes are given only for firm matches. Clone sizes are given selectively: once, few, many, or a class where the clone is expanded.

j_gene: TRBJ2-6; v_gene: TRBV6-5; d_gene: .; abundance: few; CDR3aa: CASGYRGSGANVLTF; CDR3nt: TGTGCCAGCGGATACCGAGGCTCTGGGGCCAACGTCCTGACTTTC
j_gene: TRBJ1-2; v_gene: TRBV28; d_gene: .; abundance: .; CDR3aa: CASSLGGWSYGYTF; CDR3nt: TGTGCCAGCAGTTTAGGAGGTTGGAGCTATGGCTACACCTTC
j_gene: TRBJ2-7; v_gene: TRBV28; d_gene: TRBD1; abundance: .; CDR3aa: CASTPGDRAYEQYF; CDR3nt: TGTGCCAGCACCCCCGGGGACAGGGCCTACGAGCAGTACTTC
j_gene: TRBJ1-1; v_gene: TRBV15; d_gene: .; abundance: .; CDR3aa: CATSRVSGLAFF; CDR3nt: TGTGCCACCAGCAGAGTCTCGGGGCTAGCTTTCTTT
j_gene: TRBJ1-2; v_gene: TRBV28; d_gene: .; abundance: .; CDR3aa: CASSFSREGLAENVGALSYTF; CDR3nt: TGTGCCAGCAGTTTCTCCCGGGAGGGGCTGGCTGAAAACGTAGGCGCGTTGAGCTACACCTTC
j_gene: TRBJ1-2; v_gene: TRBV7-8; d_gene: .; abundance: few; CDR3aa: CASSLVTGWGYTF; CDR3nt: TGTGCCAGCAGCTTAGTCACAGGATGGGGCTACACCTTC
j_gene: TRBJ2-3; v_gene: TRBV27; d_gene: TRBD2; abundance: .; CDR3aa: CASSADPSGTKSTDTQYF; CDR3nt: TGTGCCAGCAGTGCTGATCCCTCCGGGACTAAAAGCACAGATACGCAGTATTTT
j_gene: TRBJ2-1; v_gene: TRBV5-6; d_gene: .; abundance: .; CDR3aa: CASSLAYNEQFF; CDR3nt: TGTGCCAGCAGCTTGGCTTACAATGAGCAGTTCTTC
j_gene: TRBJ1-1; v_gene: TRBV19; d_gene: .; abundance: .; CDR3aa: CASDPGGTEAFF; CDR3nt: TGTGCCAGCGATCCCGGTGGCACTGAAGCTTTCTTT
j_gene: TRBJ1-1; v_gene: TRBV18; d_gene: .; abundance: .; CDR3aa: CASSPAGTLNTEAFF; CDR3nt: TGTGCCAGCTCACCGGCCGGGACCCTAAACACTGAAGCTTTCTTT
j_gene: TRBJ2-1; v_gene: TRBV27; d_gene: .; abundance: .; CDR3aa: CASSASRAGNNEQFF; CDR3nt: TGTGCCAGCAGTGCTAGCCGAGCCGGTAACAATGAGCAGTTCTTC
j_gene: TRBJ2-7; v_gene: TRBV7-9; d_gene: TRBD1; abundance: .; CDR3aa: CASSRGQGRHEQYF; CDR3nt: TGTGCCAGCAGCCGGGGACAGGGGAGGCACGAGCAGTACTTC
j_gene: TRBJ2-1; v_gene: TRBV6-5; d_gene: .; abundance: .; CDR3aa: CASSYRGEQFF; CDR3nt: TGTGCCAGCAGTTACAGGGGTGAGCAGTTCTTC
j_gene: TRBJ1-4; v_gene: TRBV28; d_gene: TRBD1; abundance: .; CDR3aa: CASRRQGRVEKLFF; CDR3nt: TGTGCCAGCAGGCGACAGGGCAGGGTTGAAAAACTGTTTTTT
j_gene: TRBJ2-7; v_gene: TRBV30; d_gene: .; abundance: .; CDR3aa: CAWSVTGYEQYF; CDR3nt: TGTGCCTGGAGTGTAACGGGCTACGAGCAATACTTC
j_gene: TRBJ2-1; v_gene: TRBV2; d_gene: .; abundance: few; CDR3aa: CASIGLEQFF; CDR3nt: TGTGCCAGCATCGGGCTTGAGCAGTTCTTC
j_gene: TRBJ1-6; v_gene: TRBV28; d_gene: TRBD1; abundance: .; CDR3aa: CASSLTGQGLSPLHF; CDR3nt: TGTGCCAGCAGTTTGACGGGACAGGGGCTCTCACCCCTCCACTTT
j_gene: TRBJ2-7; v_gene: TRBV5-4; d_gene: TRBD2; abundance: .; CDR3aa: CASSLLAGIYEQYF; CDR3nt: TGTGCCAGCAGCCTCTTAGCGGGAATTTACGAGCAGTACTTC
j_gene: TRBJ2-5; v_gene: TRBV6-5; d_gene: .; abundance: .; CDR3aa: CASSYFQGGETQYF; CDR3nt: TGTGCCAGCAGTTACTTTCAGGGGGGAGAGACCCAGTACTTC
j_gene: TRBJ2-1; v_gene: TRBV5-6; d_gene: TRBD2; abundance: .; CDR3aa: CASSLGLADSYNEQFF; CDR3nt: TGTGCCAGCAGCTTGGGACTAGCGGACTCCTACAATGAGCAGTTCTTC
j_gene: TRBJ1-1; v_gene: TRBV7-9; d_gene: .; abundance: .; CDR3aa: CASSLGDRLSEAFF; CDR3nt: TGTGCCAGCAGCTTGGGTGACAGGCTATCTGAAGCTTTCTTT
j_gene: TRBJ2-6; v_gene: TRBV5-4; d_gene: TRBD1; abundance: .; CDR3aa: CASSSAGTGLNVLTF; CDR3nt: TGTGCCAGCAGCTCAGCTGGGACAGGACTCAACGTCCTGACTTTC
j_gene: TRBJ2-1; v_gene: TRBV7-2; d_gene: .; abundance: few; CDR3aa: CASSLVPGQYEQFF; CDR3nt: TGTGCCAGCAGCTTAGTCCCGGGACAATATGAGCAGTTCTTC
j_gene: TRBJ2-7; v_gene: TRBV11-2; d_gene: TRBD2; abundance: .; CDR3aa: CASSFDPSGYEQYF; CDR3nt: TGTGCCAGCAGCTTTGATCCTAGCGGCTACGAGCAGTACTTC
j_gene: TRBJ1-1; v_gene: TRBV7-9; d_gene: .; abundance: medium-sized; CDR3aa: CASRAQNTEAFF; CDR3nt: TGTGCCAGCAGGGCCCAGAACACTGAAGCTTTCTTT
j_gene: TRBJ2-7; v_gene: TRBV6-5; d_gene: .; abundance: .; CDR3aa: CASSYSSGLSSYEQYF; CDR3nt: TGTGCCAGCAGTTACTCATCCGGCTTAAGCTCCTACGAGCAGTACTTC
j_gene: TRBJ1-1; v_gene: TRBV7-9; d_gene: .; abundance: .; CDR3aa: CASSPILGNTEAFF; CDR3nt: TGTGCCAGCAGCCCAATTTTGGGGAACACTGAAGCTTTCTTT
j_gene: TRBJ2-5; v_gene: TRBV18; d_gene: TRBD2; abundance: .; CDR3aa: CASSVPAGGDQETQYF; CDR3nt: TGTGCCAGCTCAGTACCAGCGGGGGGGGACCAAGAGACCCAGTACTTC
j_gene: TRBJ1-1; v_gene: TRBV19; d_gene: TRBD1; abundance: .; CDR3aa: CASSINRDREAFF; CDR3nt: TGTGCCAGTAGTATAAACCGGGACAGGGAGGCTTTCTTT
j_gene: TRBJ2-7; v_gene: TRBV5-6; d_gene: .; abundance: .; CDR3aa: CASSPGTGIPYEQYF; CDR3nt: TGTGCCAGCAGCCCTGGAACGGGTATCCCCTACGAGCAGTACTTC
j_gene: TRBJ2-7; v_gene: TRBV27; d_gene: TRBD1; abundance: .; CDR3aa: CASSLGQDSYEQYF; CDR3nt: TGTGCCAGCAGTCTCGGACAGGACTCCTACGAGCAGTACTTC
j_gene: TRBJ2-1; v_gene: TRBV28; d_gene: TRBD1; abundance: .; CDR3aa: CASSSYMGDRASGYNEQFF; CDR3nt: TGTGCCAGCAGTTCTTACATGGGGGACAGGGCTTCGGGCTACAATGAGCAGTTCTTC
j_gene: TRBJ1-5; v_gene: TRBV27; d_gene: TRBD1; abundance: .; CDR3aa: CASSSARQRQGPYGEPQHF; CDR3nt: TGTGCCAGCAGTTCCGCCCGACAAAGACAGGGGCCTTACGGGGAGCCCCAGCATTTT
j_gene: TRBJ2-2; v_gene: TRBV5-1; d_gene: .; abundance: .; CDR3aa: CASSLEVGGNTGELFF; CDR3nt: TGCGCCAGCAGCTTGGAAGTCGGCGGGAACACCGGGGAGCTGTTTTTT
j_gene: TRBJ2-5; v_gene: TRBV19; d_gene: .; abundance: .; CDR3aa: CASSIEGSGTQYF; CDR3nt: TGTGCCAGTAGTATTGAAGGTTCGGGGACCCAGTACTTC
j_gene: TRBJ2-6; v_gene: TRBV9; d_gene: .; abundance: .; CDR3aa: CASSLLGSGANVLTF; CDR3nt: TGTGCCAGCAGCCTGCTGGGCTCTGGGGCCAACGTCCTGACTTTC
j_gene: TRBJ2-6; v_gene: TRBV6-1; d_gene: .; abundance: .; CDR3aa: CASSVGAGANVLTF; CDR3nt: TGTGCCAGCAGTGTAGGGGCTGGGGCCAACGTCCTGACTTTC
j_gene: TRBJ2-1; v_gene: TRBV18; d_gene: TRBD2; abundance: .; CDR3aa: CASSPGGNKDEQFF; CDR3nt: TGTGCCAGCTCACCGGGGGGGAATAAAGATGAGCAGTTCTTC
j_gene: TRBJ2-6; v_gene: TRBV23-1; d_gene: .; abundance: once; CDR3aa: CATPPRVGANVLTF; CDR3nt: TGCGCCACCCCCCCCCGCGTCGGGGCCAACGTCCTGACTTTC
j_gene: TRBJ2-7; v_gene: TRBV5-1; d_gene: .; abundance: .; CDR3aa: CASQPHRKEDEQYF; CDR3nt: TGCGCCAGCCAACCCCACAGGAAAGAAGACGAGCAGTACTTC
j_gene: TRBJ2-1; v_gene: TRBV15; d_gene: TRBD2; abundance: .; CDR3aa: CATSRDSSGRANEQFF; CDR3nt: TGTGCCACCAGCAGAGATTCCAGCGGGAGGGCCAATGAGCAGTTCTTC
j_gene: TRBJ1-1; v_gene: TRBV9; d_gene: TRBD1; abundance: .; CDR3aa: CASSVGQGDLNTEAFF; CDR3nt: TGTGCCAGCAGCGTCGGACAGGGGGACCTGAACACTGAAGCTTTCTTT
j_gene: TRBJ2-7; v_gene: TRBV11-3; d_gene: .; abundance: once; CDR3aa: CASSLGPGDYEQYF; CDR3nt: TGTGCCAGCAGCTTAGGTCCAGGGGACTACGAGCAGTACTTC
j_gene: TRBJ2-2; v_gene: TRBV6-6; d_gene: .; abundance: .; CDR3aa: CASSNPGYGGGELFF; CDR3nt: TGTGCCAGCAGTAATCCAGGCTACGGGGGCGGGGAGCTGTTTTTT
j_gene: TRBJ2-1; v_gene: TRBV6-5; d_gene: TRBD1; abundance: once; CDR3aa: CASSYPTGSYNEQFF; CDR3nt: TGTGCCAGCAGTTACCCGACAGGGTCCTACAATGAGCAGTTCTTC
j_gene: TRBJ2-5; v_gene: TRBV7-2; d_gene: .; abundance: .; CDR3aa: CASTRYQQETQYF; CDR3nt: TGTGCCAGCACCAGATACCAACAAGAGACCCAGTACTTC
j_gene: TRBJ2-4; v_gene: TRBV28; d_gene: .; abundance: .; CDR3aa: CASSVRLGKNIQYF; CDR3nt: TGTGCCAGCAGTGTCCGGTTGGGAAAAAACATTCAGTACTTC
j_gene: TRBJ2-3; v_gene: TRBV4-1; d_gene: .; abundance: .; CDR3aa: CASSQEADQILQLDTQYF; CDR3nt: TGCGCCAGCAGCCAAGAGGCCGACCAAATTCTTCAATTGGATACGCAGTATTTT
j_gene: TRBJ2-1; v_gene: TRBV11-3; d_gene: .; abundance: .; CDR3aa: CASSLEGALGNEQFF; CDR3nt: TGTGCCAGCAGCTTAGAAGGGGCTTTGGGGAATGAGCAGTTCTTC
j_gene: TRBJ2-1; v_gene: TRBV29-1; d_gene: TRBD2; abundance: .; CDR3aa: CSGLTSGVYNEQFF; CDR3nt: TGCAGCGGCCTGACTAGCGGGGTCTACAATGAGCAGTTCTTC
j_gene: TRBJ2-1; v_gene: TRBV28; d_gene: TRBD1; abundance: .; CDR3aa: CASRTGGPYNEQFF; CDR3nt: TGTGCCAGCAGAACAGGGGGCCCCTACAATGAGCAGTTCTTC
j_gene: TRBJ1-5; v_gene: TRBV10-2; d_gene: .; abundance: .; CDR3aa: CASSESNSNQPQHF; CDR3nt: TGCGCCAGCAGTGAGTCGAATAGCAATCAGCCCCAGCATTTT
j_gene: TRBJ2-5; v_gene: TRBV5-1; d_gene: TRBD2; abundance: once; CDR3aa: CASSLGSSGQETQYF; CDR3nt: TGCGCCAGCAGCTTAGGCTCTAGCGGCCAAGAGACCCAGTACTTC
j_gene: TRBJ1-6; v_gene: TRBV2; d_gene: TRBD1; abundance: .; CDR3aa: CASSPRQGIYNSPLHF; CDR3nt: TGTGCCAGCAGCCCTCGACAGGGGATTTATAATTCACCCCTCCACTTT